Presented here are 15 T cell receptor beta chains from one specimen sequenced in a study of naive and memory T cell subsets. An equimolar mix of two oligonucleotides served as the beta constant-region primer for TRBC1 and TRBC2. TCRdb independently ran MiXCR on the UMI-ligation and nested PCR reads; one entry per CDR3 protein. This sample has around 160,000 distinct CDR3 sequences, with 17% found just once. Sequencing input: naive CD4+ T cells from blood. The receptor source for this set is a human donor in good health.

The V call is TRBV4-1, the J call TRBJ2-5; weak D call: TRBD1 (5 bases). Germline-derived CDR1 and CDR2 are MGHRA and YSYEKL. The CDR3 loop spans 15 amino acids. V was clipped by 4 bases and J by 5 bases, with 17 bases between them. The CDR3 nucleotides read TGCGCCAGCAGCCGCGATGCGCAGGGTCCGGAGACCCAGTACTTC. It translates to CASSRDAQGPETQYF.

The rearrangement links TRBV12-3 or TRBV12-4 to TRBJ2-7, with D perhaps TRBD2 (5 bases). The CDR3 extends over 14 amino acids. V shed 4 bases and J shed 2 bases, with 12 bases lying between them. CDR3 DNA sequence: TGTGCCAGCAGTTATAGGCGGGTTCCCTACGAGCAGTACTTC. This translates into CASSYRRVPYEQYF.

The chain combines TRBV6-2 or TRBV6-3 with TRBJ1-5; D unclear. Germline V gives CDR1 MNHEY, CDR2 SVGEGT. The CDR3 contains 16 residues. V was trimmed by 0 bases and J by 4 bases, leaving 13 bases between them. The CDR3 DNA is TGTGCCAGCAGTTACTCCTTATGGCAAGAGAATCAGCCCCAGCATTTT. Amino acids: CASSYSLWQENQPQHF.

The chain employs TRBV2 and TRBJ2-3, with unresolved D. V was clipped by 6 bases and J by 4 bases, with 23 bases between them. Germline-derived CDR1 and CDR2 are SNHLY and FYNNEI. The CDR3 spans 17 residues. This CDR3 reads CASSALSLSSFSDTQYF. DNA of the CDR3: TGTGCCAGCAGCGCTTTGAGTTTGTCCTCGTTTTCAGATACGCAGTATTTT.

This clonotype has just a few counts. This chain joins TRBV6-5 and TRBJ2-2, with 9 bases that match TRBD1. This CDR3 region has 16 residues. From germline, CDR1 is MNHEY and CDR2 SVGAGI. Trimming removed 0 bases from V and 2 bases from J; junction bases left unmatched: 1. CDR3 bases: TGTGCCAGCAGTTACTCGACAGGGGGAAACACCGGGGAGCTGTTTTTT. Translation: CASSYSTGGNTGELFF.

This clonotype came up many times. This chain links TRBV10-2 with TRBJ2-1; 7 nucleotides line up with TRBD2. J lost 6 bases, V lost 6 bases, and 11 bases had no gene match. Germline V CDR1 and CDR2: WSHSY, SAAADI. The CDR3 covers 15 residues. Here the CDR3 DNA reads TGCGCCAGCAGCGGCTGGACGGGAGGAGGCAATGAGCAGTTCTTC. Translation gives CASSGWTGGGNEQFF.

The sample holds a few counts of this clonotype. The genes are TRBV6-2 or TRBV6-3 and TRBJ2-4; TRBD2 is a possible D gene (6 bases). This CDR3 contains 19 residues. V gave up 6 bases and J gave up 3 bases, with 27 bases separating them. Germline CDR1 reads MNHEY; CDR2 reads SVGEGT. In nucleotides, the CDR3 is TGTGCCAGCAGCCACGGCCGGGACTCCGAAAAAACGGGCAAAAACATTCAGTACTTC. Translating gives CASSHGRDSEKTGKNIQYF.

V is TRBV5-8 and J is TRBJ1-5; a weak D match, TRBD1 (5 bases). This CDR3 has 15 amino acids. Germline V CDR1 and CDR2: SGHTS, YDEGEE. Trimming took 4 bases from V and 0 from J, leaving 11 bases between them. The CDR3 nucleotides read TGTGCCAGCAGCGACAGCTACTATAGCAATCAGCCCCAGCATTTT. Translation gives CASSDSYYSNQPQHF.

This clonotype was recorded many times. The chain couples TRBV7-8 to TRBJ2-1; D is possibly TRBD1 or TRBD2 (5 bases each). In germline, CDR1 is SGHVS, CDR2 FQNEAQ. Between the trimmed V and J ends, which lost 4 bases and 5 bases, there was a span of 9 bases. The CDR3 is 13 residues long. CDR3: CASSSGADNEQFF. CDR3 nucleotides: TGTGCCAGCAGCTCCGGGGCCGACAATGAGCAGTTCTTC.

This clonotype was picked up a small number of times. The genes are TRBV20-1 and TRBJ2-7; the match to TRBD1 covers 7 bases. V shed 1 base, J shed 4 bases, and the junction held 7 bases outside the gene matches. In germline, CDR1 is DFQATT, CDR2 SNEGSKA (reference sequence). This CDR3 spans 14 amino acids. This chain's CDR3 is CSARVQGVYYEQYF. The CDR3 DNA sequence: TGCAGTGCTAGAGTTCAGGGGGTTTATTACGAGCAGTACTTC.

The rearrangement links TRBV5-6 to TRBJ2-1, with D possibly being TRBD2 (5 bases). The CDR3 consists of 16 residues. CDR1 and CDR2 (germline): SGHDT, YYEEEE. The V end was cut by 4 bases, the J end by 5 bases, with 19 bases between. The CDR3 nucleotides read TGTGCCAGCAGCCCCCTGCGCCCTAGCACCCACAATGAGCAGTTCTTC. Translating it yields CASSPLRPSTHNEQFF.

This clonotype was seen at least ten times. The rearrangement joins TRBV30 to TRBJ2-6; the D is unclear. V was clipped by 2 bases and J by 1 base, with 9 bases between them. The germline V gene encodes CDR1 GTSNPN and CDR2 SVGIG (reference sequence). The CDR3 sequence is 15 residues long. For the CDR3, the DNA is TGTGCCTGGAGTCCCTCCAGGTCTGGGGCCAACGTCCTGACTTTC. This sequence encodes CAWSPSRSGANVLTF.

The chain joins TRBV12-3 or TRBV12-4 to TRBJ2-5, with 7 bases identical to TRBD2. The J segment lost 3 bases and the V segment lost 3 bases, leaving 7 bases of the junction unmatched. The length of the CDR3 is 15 residues. The CDR3, as DNA: TGTGCCAGCAGTTTTTTTCGGGGGGATAAAGAGACCCAGTACTTC. Translated: CASSFFRGDKETQYF.

V is TRBV5-1 and J is TRBJ2-1; perhaps D is TRBD1 or TRBD2 (5 bases each). The germline V gene has CDR1 SGHRS and CDR2 YFSETQ. The CDR3 consists of 15 residues. V lost 2 bases and J lost 5, with 14 bases in between. CDR3 bases: TGCGCCAGCAGCTTAGAGGGACGACCCAACAATGAGCAGTTCTTC. This sequence encodes CASSLEGRPNNEQFF.

This clonotype appeared a single time. One end of the junction does not line up with germline, which may come from a read error. The CDR3 nucleotides are TGTGCCAGCAGCCACCCCCGAGGGGGTTACACTGAAGCTTCCTTT. It is translated as CASSHPRGGYTEASF. This chain connects TRBV3-1 to TRBJ1-1; TRBD1 might be the D (6 bases). The CDR3 length is 15 residues. CDR1 LGHDT and CDR2 YNNKEL come from the germline V gene (reference sequence).